This T cell receptor beta chain was documented in a study of OX40 agonist ivuxolimab in advanced cancers. Clones were sequenced by immunoSEQ multiplex PCR, and TCRdb holds only the in-frame ones, with some missing. Seen here are roughly 33,000 clones, around 74% observed once, and the top ten hold around 18%. CDR3 length: 15 residues. Germline V gene sequence: CDR1 MNHNS, CDR2 SASEGT. J was trimmed by 1 base and V by 4 bases; bases with no gene match: 4. V and J are TRBV6-1 and TRBJ2-3; 8 bases are a match to TRBD2. Sample: CD4+ or CD8+ T cells sorted from blood, taken in a trial of the OX40 agonist ivuxolimab. The clonotype was recovered from an adult with an advanced solid tumor such as melanoma, head and neck, liver or kidney cancer. The CDR3 loop is CASSVPAGGTDTQYF. DNA of the CDR3: TGTGCCAGCAGTGTCCCAGCGGGGGGCACAGATACGCAGTATTTT.